This is a list of T cell receptor beta chains from one sample in a study of cytomegalovirus exposure and HLA in healthy donors. Sequencing was performed with immunoSEQ multiplex PCR; in TCRdb, only in-frame clones are kept and a portion is missing. This table holds more than 150,000 clones, approximately 73% found once. Sequenced: PBMCs. The receptors were gathered from a woman younger than 45 in good health and CMV-seropositive. CDR3s include the opening cysteine and the closing phenylalanine or tryptophan. Fields, in order: J gene, clone size, V gene, D gene, CDR3 protein, CDR3 DNA. A D gene is named only where the DNA matches it firmly. Clone size is not always given. Where it is, it says once, few, many or a class for expanded clones.

TRBJ1-2,.,TRBV27,.,CASSLSPHRLRDYGYTF,TGTGCCAGCAGTTTATCCCCACACAGGTTAAGAGACTATGGCTACACCTTC
TRBJ2-2,.,TRBV4-3,.,CASTPSAGFTGELFF,TGCGCCAGCACTCCCTCTGCGGGCTTCACCGGGGAGCTGTTTTTT
TRBJ2-7,.,TRBV11-3,TRBD2,CASSLGLAVEQYF,TGTGCCAGCAGCTTAGGGCTAGCGGTTGAGCAGTACTTC
TRBJ1-2,.,TRBV19,TRBD1,CASSIGTGQNYGYTF,TGTGCCAGTAGTATAGGGACAGGGCAAAACTATGGCTACACCTTC
TRBJ1-6,.,TRBV7-2,TRBD1,CASNKGASGNSPLHF,TGTGCCAGCAACAAGGGGGCCTCGGGGAATTCACCCCTCCACTTT
TRBJ2-3,.,TRBV7-9,.,CASSPYTDTQYF,TGTGCCAGCAGCCCCTATACAGATACGCAGTATTTT
TRBJ2-3,.,TRBV9,TRBD2,CASSVGAGGPDTQYF,TGTGCCAGCAGCGTAGGGGCGGGGGGGCCAGATACGCAGTATTTT
TRBJ2-7,.,TRBV10-1,TRBD1,CASSGGQGYYEQYF,TGCGCCAGCAGTGGTGGACAGGGCTACTACGAGCAGTACTTC
TRBJ2-5,.,TRBV6-5,TRBD1,CASSGEDRDGETQYF,TGTGCCAGCAGTGGGGAGGACAGGGATGGCGAGACCCAGTACTTC
TRBJ1-3,.,TRBV6-5,TRBD1,CASRTTGDGGNTIYF,TGTGCCAGCAGGACGACAGGGGACGGCGGAAACACCATATATTTT
TRBJ2-7,few,TRBV4-1,.,CASSPVRGPYEQYF,TGCGCCAGCAGCCCCGTCCGGGGTCCCTACGAGCAGTACTTC
TRBJ2-7,few,TRBV4-1,TRBD1,CASSQLSRDRGYEQYF,TGCGCCAGCAGCCAACTCAGCCGGGACAGGGGCTACGAGCAGTACTTC
TRBJ1-4,.,TRBV25-1,TRBD1,CASRSTGGNEKLFF,TGTGCCAGCAGATCGACAGGGGGTAATGAAAAACTGTTTTTT
TRBJ2-7,.,TRBV10-3,TRBD2,CAISGAGGNEQYF,TGTGCCATCAGTGGGGCGGGGGGTAACGAGCAGTACTTC
TRBJ2-5,.,TRBV4-3,.,CASSQDYGGAETQYF,TGCGCCAGCAGCCAAGATTATGGGGGCGCAGAGACCCAGTACTTC
TRBJ1-3,.,TRBV6-1,.,CASSPTDSGNTIYF,TGTGCCAGCAGCCCGACAGACTCTGGAAACACCATATATTTT
TRBJ2-2,.,TRBV9,.,CASSPAGRPNTGELFF,TGTGCCAGCAGCCCCGCGGGCCGCCCGAACACCGGGGAGCTGTTTTTT
TRBJ2-3,.,TRBV7-3,TRBD2,CASSPGLAGGDTQYF,TGTGCCAGCAGCCCCGGACTAGCGGGGGGGGATACGCAGTATTTT
TRBJ1-6,.,TRBV10-1,.,CASRPGTNNSPLHF,TGCGCCAGCAGACCCGGGACAAATAATTCACCCCTCCACTTT
TRBJ2-7,.,TRBV15,TRBD1,CATSRDTGGGYEQYF,TGTGCCACCAGCAGAGATACAGGGGGCGGGTACGAGCAGTACTTC
TRBJ2-2,.,TRBV11-2,.,CASSLGQTGRTGELFF,TGTGCCAGCAGCTTAGGCCAGACAGGGAGGACCGGGGAGCTGTTTTTT
TRBJ1-1,.,TRBV19,.,CASSISPSNTEAFF,TGTGCCAGTAGTATTAGCCCCTCGAACACTGAAGCTTTCTTT
TRBJ2-7,.,TRBV7-9,TRBD1,CSSSPGGEQYF,TGTTCCAGCAGCCCAGGGGGCGAGCAGTACTTC
TRBJ2-1,.,TRBV27,.,CASSPGGAYNEQFF,TGTGCCAGCAGTCCTGGGGGGGCGTACAATGAGCAGTTCTTC
TRBJ2-3,.,TRBV28,TRBD1,CASSLQGADTQYF,TGTGCCAGCAGTTTACAGGGGGCAGATACGCAGTATTTT
TRBJ1-5,once,TRBV30,TRBD1,CAWSVGRGPSQPQHF,TGTGCCTGGAGTGTCGGCAGGGGGCCTTCTCAGCCCCAGCATTTT
TRBJ2-5,once,TRBV4-3,TRBD1,CASSRETGKGSETQYF,TGCGCCAGCAGCCGAGAGACAGGGAAGGGGTCAGAGACCCAGTACTTC
TRBJ2-2,.,TRBV9,.,CASSEPRQEANTGELFF,TGTGCCAGCAGCGAACCACGACAGGAAGCGAACACCGGGGAGCTGTTTTTT
TRBJ2-3,.,TRBV9,TRBD2,CASSVLAGGVDTQYF,TGTGCCAGCAGCGTCCTAGCGGGGGGGGTGGATACGCAGTATTTT
TRBJ2-5,.,TRBV2,TRBD1,CASDRQGQETQYF,TGTGCCAGCGATCGACAGGGGCAAGAGACCCAGTACTTC
TRBJ2-7,.,TRBV11-3,TRBD1,CASSFRQGSSYEQYF,TGTGCCAGCAGCTTCCGACAGGGGAGCTCCTACGAGCAGTACTTC
TRBJ2-3,once,TRBV6-5,TRBD1,CASSRSGTGTDTQYF,TGTGCCAGCAGTCGCTCCGGGACAGGCACAGATACGCAGTATTTT